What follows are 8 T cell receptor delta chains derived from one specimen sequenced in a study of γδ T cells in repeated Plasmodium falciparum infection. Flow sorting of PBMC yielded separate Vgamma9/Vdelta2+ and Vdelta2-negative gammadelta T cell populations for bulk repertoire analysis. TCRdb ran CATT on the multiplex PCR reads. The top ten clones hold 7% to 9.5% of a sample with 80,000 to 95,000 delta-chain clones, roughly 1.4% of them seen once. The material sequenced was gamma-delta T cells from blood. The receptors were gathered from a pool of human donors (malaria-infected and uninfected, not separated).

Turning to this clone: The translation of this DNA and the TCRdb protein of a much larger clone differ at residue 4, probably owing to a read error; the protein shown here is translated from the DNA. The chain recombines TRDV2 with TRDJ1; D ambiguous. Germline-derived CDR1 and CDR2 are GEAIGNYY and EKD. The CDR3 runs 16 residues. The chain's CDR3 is CACGTVSDRYTDKLIF. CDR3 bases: TGTGCCTGTGGCACCGTATCCGATAGGTACACCGATAAACTCATCTTT.

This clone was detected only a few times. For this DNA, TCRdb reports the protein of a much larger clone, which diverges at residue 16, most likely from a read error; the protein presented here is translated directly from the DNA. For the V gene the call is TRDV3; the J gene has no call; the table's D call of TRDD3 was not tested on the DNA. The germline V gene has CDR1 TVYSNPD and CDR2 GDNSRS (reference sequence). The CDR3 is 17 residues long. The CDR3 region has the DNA TGTGCCTTTTCCTACGGAGGGATCCGAACTTACACCGATAAACTCACCTTT. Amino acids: CAFSYGGIRTYTDKLTF.

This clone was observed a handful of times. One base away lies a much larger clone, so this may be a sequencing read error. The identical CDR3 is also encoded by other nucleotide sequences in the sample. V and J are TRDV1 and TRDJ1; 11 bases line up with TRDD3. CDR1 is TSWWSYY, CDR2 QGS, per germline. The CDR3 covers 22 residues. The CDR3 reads CALGDPIPYVGDTIALTDKLIF. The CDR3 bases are TGTGCTCTTGGGGACCCAATTCCTTACGTGGGGGATACGATAGCGCTCACCGACAAACTCATCTTT.

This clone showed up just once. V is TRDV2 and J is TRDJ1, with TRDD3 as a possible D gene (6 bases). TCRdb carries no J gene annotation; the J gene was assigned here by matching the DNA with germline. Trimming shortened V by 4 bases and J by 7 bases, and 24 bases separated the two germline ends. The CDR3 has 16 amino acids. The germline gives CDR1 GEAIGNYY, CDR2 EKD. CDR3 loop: CACDFLRWGTPTKLIF. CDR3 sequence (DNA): TGTGCCTGTGATTTCCTTCGCTGGGGTACGCCGACTAAACTCATCTTT.

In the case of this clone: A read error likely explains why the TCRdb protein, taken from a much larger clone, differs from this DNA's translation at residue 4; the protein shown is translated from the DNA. The DNA for the CDR3 is TGTGCTCTTAGGGAAGCCTTCTTCCTCGACGGGAGAGGGGGTAAACTCATCTTT. It translates to CALREAFFLDGRGGKLIF. The rearrangement joins TRDV1 to TRDJ1, with a possible D match to TRDD2 (6 bases). As TCRdb names no J gene, one was assigned here on the basis of a DNA match to germline. Germline CDR1 and CDR2: TSWWSYY and QGS. CDR3 size: 18 residues.

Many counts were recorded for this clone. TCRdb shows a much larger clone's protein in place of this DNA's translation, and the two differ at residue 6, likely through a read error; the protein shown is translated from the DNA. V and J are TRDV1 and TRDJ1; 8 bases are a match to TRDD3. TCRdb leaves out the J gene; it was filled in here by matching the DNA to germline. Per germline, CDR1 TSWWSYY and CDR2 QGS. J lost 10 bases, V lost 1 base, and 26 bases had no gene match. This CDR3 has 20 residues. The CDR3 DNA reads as TGTGCTCTTGGGGAACATCCCCCTCACGCCTCGCGGGGGATAGGGGGAAGACTCATCTTT. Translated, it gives CALGEHPPHASRGIGGRLIF.

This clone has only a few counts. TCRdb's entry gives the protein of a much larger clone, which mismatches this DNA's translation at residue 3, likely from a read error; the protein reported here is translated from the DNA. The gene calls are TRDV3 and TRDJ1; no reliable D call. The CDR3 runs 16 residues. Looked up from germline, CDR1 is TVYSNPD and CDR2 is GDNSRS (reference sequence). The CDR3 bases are TGTGCACTCACGGGCGGGACAATGAAGTACACCGATAAACTCATCTTT. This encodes CALTGGTMKYTDKLIF.

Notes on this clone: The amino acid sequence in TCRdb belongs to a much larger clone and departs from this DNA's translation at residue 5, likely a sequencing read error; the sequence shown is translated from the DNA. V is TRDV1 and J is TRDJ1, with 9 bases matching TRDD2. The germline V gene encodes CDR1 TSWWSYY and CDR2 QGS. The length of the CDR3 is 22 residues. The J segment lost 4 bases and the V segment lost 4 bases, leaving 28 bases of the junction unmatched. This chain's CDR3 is CALGGLGRPSYVTGSPGDKLIF. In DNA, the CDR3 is TGTGCTCTTGGGGGACTGGGGAGGCCTTCCTACGTGACTGGGAGCCCTGGCGATAAACTCATCTTT.